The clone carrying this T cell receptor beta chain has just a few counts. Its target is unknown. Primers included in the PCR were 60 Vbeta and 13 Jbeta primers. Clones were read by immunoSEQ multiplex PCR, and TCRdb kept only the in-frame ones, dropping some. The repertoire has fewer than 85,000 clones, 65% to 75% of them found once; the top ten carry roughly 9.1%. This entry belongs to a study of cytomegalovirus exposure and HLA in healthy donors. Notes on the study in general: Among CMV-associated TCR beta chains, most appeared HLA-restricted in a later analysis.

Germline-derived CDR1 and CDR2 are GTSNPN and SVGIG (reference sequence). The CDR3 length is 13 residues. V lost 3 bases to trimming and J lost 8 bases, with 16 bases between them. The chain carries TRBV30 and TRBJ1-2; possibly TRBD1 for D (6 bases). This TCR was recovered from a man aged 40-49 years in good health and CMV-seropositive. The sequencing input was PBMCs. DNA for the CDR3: TGTGCCTGGAGCGGCGGGAGGGGGATCGGCTACACCTTC. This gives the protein CAWSGGRGIGYTF. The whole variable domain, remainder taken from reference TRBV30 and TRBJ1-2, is SQTIHQWPATLVQPVGSPLSLECTVEGTSNPNLYWYRQAAGRGLQLLFYSVGIGQISSEVPQNLSASRPQDRQFILSSKKLLLSDSGFYLCAWSGGRGIGYTFGSGTRLTVV.